The 12 T cell receptor beta chains given below trace back to one sample, sequenced in a study of shared clonotypes between healthy human individuals. TCRdb's table, derived via immunoSEQ multiplex PCR, lists solely in-frame clones and lacks some. The sample shows more than 550,000 clones, about 90% of them seen only once. Positive CCR7 selection of CD45RO-negative cells yielded the naive CD8 cells, and terminally differentiated effector memory CD45RA+ cells were excluded. Material for sequencing was naive CD8+ T cells sorted from blood. These receptors originate from a man between 25 and 39 years old in good health.

This clone was counted once. The CDR3 is CASSLVGTGFLANYGYTF. The DNA for the CDR3 is TGTGCCAGCAGCTTAGTGGGGACAGGCTTCTTAGCTAACTATGGCTACACCTTC. The V call is TRBV7-9, the J call TRBJ1-2, with 8 bases aligning to TRBD1. V dropped 1 base and J dropped 0; count of bases not matched to a gene: 10. The CDR3 is made up of 18 amino acids. Germline lookup yields CDR1 SEHNR and CDR2 FQNEAQ (reference sequence).

This chain connects TRBV30 to TRBJ2-5; D gene ambiguous. CDR3 length equals 15 residues. CDR1 GTSNPN and CDR2 SVGIG come from the germline V gene (reference sequence). Trimming shortened V by 0 bases and J by 6 bases, and 17 bases separated the two germline ends. CDR3 nucleotides: TGTGCCTGGAGTGTGGGTTCTGGGCGCGTTCAGACCCAGTACTTC. Its protein is CAWSVGSGRVQTQYF.

This clone has just one count. For the CDR3, the DNA is TGTGCCAGCAGTTCCATCTATGGGACAGGTTACAATGAGCAGTTCTTC. Encoded protein: CASSSIYGTGYNEQFF. The rearrangement uses TRBV25-1 and TRBJ2-1, with 8 bases identical to TRBD1. CDR3 length: 16 amino acids. Germline lookup yields CDR1 MGHDK and CDR2 SYGVNS. The J segment lost 4 bases and the V segment lost 5 bases, leaving 10 bases of the junction unmatched. Full variable domain (rest looked up from reference TRBV25-1 and TRBJ2-1): EADIYQTPRYLVIGTGKKITLECSQTMGHDKMYWYQQDPGMELHLIHYSYGVNSTEKGDLSSESTVSRIRTEHFPLTLESARPSHTSQYLCASSSIYGTGYNEQFFGPGTRLTVL.

This clone was seen only once. The chain couples TRBV29-1 to TRBJ2-1; TRBD1 aligns across 8 bases. The germline V gene has CDR1 SQVTM and CDR2 ANQGSEA. This CDR3 has 13 amino acids. Trimming took 3 bases from V and 15 from J; bases not matched to a gene: 13. The CDR3 DNA reads TGCAGCGTTGATTCCTTTTACGGACAGGGACGGTTCTTC. Protein sequence: CSVDSFYGQGRFF.

The chain recombines TRBV7-9 with TRBJ1-5; 10 bases fit TRBD1. Germline CDR1 SEHNR, CDR2 FQNEAQ (reference sequence). CDR3 length: 16 amino acids. V shed 4 bases and J 5 bases; nucleotides not matched to a gene: 8. The CDR3 loop is CASSSHDRGRDQPQHF. The CDR3, as DNA: TGTGCCAGCAGCTCGCACGACAGGGGGCGCGATCAGCCCCAGCATTTT.

The chain recombines TRBV28 with TRBJ2-1, with a tentative D call TRBD2 (6 bases). The CDR3 runs to 15 residues. Trimming pared 4 bases from V and 4 bases from J, leaving 14 bases between. The germline V gene has CDR1 MDHEN and CDR2 SYDVKM. CDR3 region: CASSSGLANYNEQFF. CDR3 nucleotides: TGTGCCAGCAGTTCCGGGCTAGCGAATTACAATGAGCAGTTCTTC. Full variable domain (remainder filled in from reference TRBV28 and TRBJ2-1): DVKVTQSSRYLVKRTGEKVFLECVQDMDHENMFWYRQDPGLGLRLIYFSYDVKMKEKGDIPEGYSVSREKKERFSLILESASTNQTSMYLCASSSGLANYNEQFFGPGTRLTVL.

V gene TRBV27 combines with J gene TRBJ2-1, with a weak D call TRBD1 (6 bases). Germline V gene data show CDR1 as MNHEY and CDR2 as SMNVEV (reference sequence). V gave up 0 bases and J gave up 7 bases, with 10 bases separating them. This CDR3 is built from 14 residues. CDR3 DNA sequence: TGTGCCAGCAGTTTATCAAGGCAGGGGAATGAGCAGTTCTTC. Translated: CASSLSRQGNEQFF.

The genes are TRBV7-9 and TRBJ2-7; a possible D gene is TRBD1 (5 bases). V was clipped by 11 bases and J by 4 bases, with 18 bases between them. The CDR3 extends over 13 amino acids. From germline, CDR1 is SEHNR and CDR2 FQNEAQ (reference sequence). The CDR3 bases are TGTGCCGGATCCCCACCTGACAGATACGAGCAGTACTTC. This encodes CAGSPPDRYEQYF.

The chain is built from TRBV19 and TRBJ2-2, with 7 bases matching TRBD1. Germline trimming cut 2 bases from V and 5 bases from J; bases unmatched to any gene: 14. The CDR3 loop spans 18 amino acids. CDR1 and CDR2 from the germline V gene are LNHDA and SQIVND (reference sequence). This chain's CDR3 is CASSIWEGGAVSTGELFF. In DNA, the CDR3 is TGTGCCAGTAGTATATGGGAAGGGGGCGCAGTCTCGACCGGGGAGCTGTTTTTT.

The chain has TRBV7-9 and TRBJ2-7; no clear D gene. From germline, CDR1 is SEHNR and CDR2 FQNEAQ (reference sequence). The V gene lost 1 base and the J gene lost 2 bases, with 12 bases spanning the gap. The CDR3 sequence is 15 residues long. The CDR3: CASSLDGHTPYEQYF. The CDR3 DNA reads TGTGCCAGCAGCTTAGACGGGCACACCCCCTACGAGCAGTACTTC.

V usage is TRBV7-9 and J usage is TRBJ2-5; tentatively, D is TRBD2 (6 bases). Germline CDR1 is SEHNR and CDR2 is FQNEAQ (reference sequence). V dropped 6 bases and J dropped 2 bases, with 19 bases sitting between them. CDR3 length: 16 amino acids. CDR3 bases: TGTGCCAGCAGTTTCCTGGCGGGGCCCAAACAAGAGACCCAGTACTTC. As protein: CASSFLAGPKQETQYF. Based on the CDR3 plus reference TRBV7-9 and TRBJ2-5, the full variable domain is DTGVSQNPRHKITKRGQNVTFRCDPISEHNRLYWYRQTLGQGPEFLTYFQNEAQLEKSRLLSDRFSAERPKGSFSTLEIQRTEQGDSAMYLCASSFLAGPKQETQYFGPGTRLLVL.

The CDR3 protein is CASSGAEAFF. In DNA, the CDR3 is TGTGCCAGCAGTGGGGCTGAAGCTTTCTTT. This chain links TRBV2 with TRBJ1-1; no firm D call. Trimming removed 4 bases at V and 6 bases at J, with 3 bases between. This CDR3 has 10 amino acids. CDR1 and CDR2 from the germline V gene are SNHLY and FYNNEI.